This T cell receptor beta chain came from a study of lymphopenia after photon versus proton radiotherapy. General study results and limits: Post-nadir TCR diversity decline inversely tracked overall survival among those who died. Proton therapy kept repertoires fairly stable, unlike photons, which gained effector/memory cells. After the lymphocyte nadir, photon-treated repertoires showed oligoclonal expansion, especially of CD8+ Temra cells.

To note about this clone: Its antigen is not identified.

The germline CDR1 and CDR2 sequences are LGHNA and YSLEER. This CDR3 has 15 amino acids. The V end lost 1 base, the J end lost 1 base, and 10 bases lay between the germline ends. Sequenced by immunoSEQ multiplex PCR; TCRdb stores in-frame clones only, minus some. Of roughly 30,000 clones in the sample, about 93% were seen once. This receptor was obtained from a woman in her forties or fifties with cholangiocarcinoma. This sample comprised peripheral blood, obtained from a patient treated with photon-based radiotherapy. V and J are TRBV4-3 and TRBJ1-2; D gene ambiguous. CDR3 protein: CASSQGVQLNYGYTF. Here the CDR3 DNA reads TGCGCCAGCAGCCAAGGGGTCCAGCTTAACTATGGCTACACCTTC.